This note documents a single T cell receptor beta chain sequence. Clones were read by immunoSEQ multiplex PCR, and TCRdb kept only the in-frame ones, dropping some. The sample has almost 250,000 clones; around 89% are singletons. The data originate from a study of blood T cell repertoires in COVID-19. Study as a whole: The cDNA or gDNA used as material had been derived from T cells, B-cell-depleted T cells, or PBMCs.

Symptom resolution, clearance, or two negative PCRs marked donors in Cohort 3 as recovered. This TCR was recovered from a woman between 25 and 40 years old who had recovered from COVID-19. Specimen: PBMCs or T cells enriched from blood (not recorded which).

The CDR3 sequence: CASSPKWERAYEQYF. The CDR3 DNA is TGTGCCAGCTCCCCCAAGTGGGAGAGAGCCTACGAGCAGTACTTC. V gene TRBV18 combines with J gene TRBJ2-7, with D maybe TRBD2 (5 bases). The CDR3 runs to 15 residues. CDR1 is KGHSH, CDR2 LQKENI, per germline. Trimming stripped 6 bases from V and 2 bases from J, with 17 bases between.